The entry below gives a single T cell receptor beta chain sequence along with its context. Antigen specificity is unknown. This sample was taken from a study of T cell responses to AZD1222 COVID-19 vaccine. Study-level results: There were vaccine-associated CD4 TCRs across spike, dominant at 160-218 and 743-854. Donor demographics were predominantly white British with a female majority; clonal diversity may be underestimated. Variant regions that are unmutated are reportedly the target of nearly half of spike-specific TCRs.

CDR3 length equals 15 residues. Germline lookup yields CDR1 LNHNV and CDR2 YYDKDF (reference sequence). Trimming left V 3 bases short and J 6 bases short, with 16 bases between. Only in-frame clones appear in the TCRdb table, and some are missing; sequencing was by immunoSEQ multiplex PCR. Of tens of thousands of clones listed, around 87% are singletons. The V call is TRBV15, the J call TRBJ2-3; perhaps TRBD1 as D (5 bases). This sequence was found in an adult in good health. The sequences come from peripheral blood, collected on day 0 of AZD1222 vaccination. DNA for the CDR3: TGTGCCACCAGCAGGGATCGTGTAGGGGCCGATACGCAGTATTTT. It translates to CATSRDRVGADTQYF.